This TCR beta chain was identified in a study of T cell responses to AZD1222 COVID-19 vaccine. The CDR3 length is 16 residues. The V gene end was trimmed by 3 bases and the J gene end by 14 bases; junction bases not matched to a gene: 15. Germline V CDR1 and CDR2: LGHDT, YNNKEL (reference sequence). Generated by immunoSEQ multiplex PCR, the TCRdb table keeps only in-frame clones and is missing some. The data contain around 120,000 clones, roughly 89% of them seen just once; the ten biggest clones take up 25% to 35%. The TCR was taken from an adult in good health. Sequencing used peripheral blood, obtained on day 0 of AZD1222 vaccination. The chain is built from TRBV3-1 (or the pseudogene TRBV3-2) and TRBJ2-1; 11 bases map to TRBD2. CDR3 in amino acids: CASSHLGVAGGLNKFF. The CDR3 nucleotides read TGTGCCAGCAGCCACTTAGGAGTAGCGGGGGGGTTAAACAAGTTCTTC.